Within the sample, the clone carrying this T cell receptor (beta chain) is medium-sized (0.01 to 0.1%). The antigen is undetermined. Sorting of live CD3+CD8+TCRalphabeta+ cells by PD-1 and/or TIGIT gave four subsets. TCR libraries were prepared from 15 ng of total RNA with the QIAseq Immune Repertoire TCR panel. MiXCR was run by TCRdb on the reads, yielding one entry per CDR3 protein. This table holds 450 to 650 distinct CDR3 sequences, 6.2% found once. This sample is part of a study of circulating CD8 cells and anti-PD-1 response in melanoma. Study at large: Patients received intravenous nivolumab, 3 mg/kg, every 2 weeks. Responders had complete or partial responses; non-responders had stable or progressive disease. Study results and caveats: Patients included both untreated and previously treated individuals.

The CDR3 is 15 amino acids. The germline V gene has CDR1 LNHDA and CDR2 SQIVND (reference sequence). V trimming: 1 base; J trimming: 6 bases; junction bases outside the gene matches: 4. J is TRBJ2-2 and V is TRBV19, with 8 bases identical to TRBD1. The sequence came from a human donor with melanoma. The sample in question was CD8+ T cells from PBMCs, obtained at baseline or after one month of anti-PD-1 therapy (not recorded which). CDR3 in DNA: TGTGCCAGTAGTATAGTCAGGGGGCTGCCCGGGGAGCTGTTTTTT. Translating gives CASSIVRGLPGELFF.